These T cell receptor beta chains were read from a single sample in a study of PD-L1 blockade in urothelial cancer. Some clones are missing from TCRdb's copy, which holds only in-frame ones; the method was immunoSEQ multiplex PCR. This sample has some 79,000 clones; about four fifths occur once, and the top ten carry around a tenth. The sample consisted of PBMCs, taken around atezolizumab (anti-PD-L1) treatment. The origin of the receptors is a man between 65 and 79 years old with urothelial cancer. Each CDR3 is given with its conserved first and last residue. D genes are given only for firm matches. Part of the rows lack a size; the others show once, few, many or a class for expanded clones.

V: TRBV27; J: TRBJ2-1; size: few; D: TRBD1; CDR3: CASSLIRTGFSNEQFF; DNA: TGTGCCAGCAGTTTAATAAGGACAGGGTTTAGTAATGAGCAGTTCTTC
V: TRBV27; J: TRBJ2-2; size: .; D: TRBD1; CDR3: CASSLLGQGTGELFF; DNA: TGTGCCAGCAGTTTATTGGGACAGGGGACCGGGGAGCTGTTTTTT
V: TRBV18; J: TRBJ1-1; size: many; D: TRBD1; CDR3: CASSSTGGSTEAFF; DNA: TGTGCCAGCTCCTCAACAGGGGGATCCACTGAAGCTTTCTTT
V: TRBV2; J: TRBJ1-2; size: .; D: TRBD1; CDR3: CASRAQGVGGYTF; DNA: TGTGCCAGCAGAGCACAGGGGGTGGGTGGCTACACCTTC
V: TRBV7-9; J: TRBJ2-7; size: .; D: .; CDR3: CASSPRGRDGPNYEQYF; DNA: TGTGCCAGCAGCCCAAGAGGGCGGGACGGACCGAACTACGAGCAGTACTTC
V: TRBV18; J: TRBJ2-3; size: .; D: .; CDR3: CASSPLVGTDTQYF; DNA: TGTGCCAGCTCACCACTTGTAGGCACAGATACGCAGTATTTT
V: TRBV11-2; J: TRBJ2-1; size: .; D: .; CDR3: CASSLVEGGGFYNEQFF; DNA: TGTGCCAGCAGCTTAGTTGAGGGTGGGGGCTTCTACAATGAGCAGTTCTTC
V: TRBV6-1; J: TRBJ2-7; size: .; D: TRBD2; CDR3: CASKERDSYEQYF; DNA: TGTGCCAGCAAGGAGCGGGACTCCTACGAGCAGTACTTC
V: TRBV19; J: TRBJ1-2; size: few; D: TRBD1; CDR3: CASSDRGHGYTF; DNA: TGTGCCAGTAGTGACAGGGGTCATGGCTACACCTTC
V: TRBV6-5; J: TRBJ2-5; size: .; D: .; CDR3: CASRGHNQETQYF; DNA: TGTGCCAGCAGAGGACATAACCAAGAGACCCAGTACTTC
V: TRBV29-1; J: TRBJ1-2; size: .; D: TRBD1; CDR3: CSVEGQGKSGYTF; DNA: TGCAGCGTTGAAGGACAGGGGAAGAGTGGCTACACCTTC
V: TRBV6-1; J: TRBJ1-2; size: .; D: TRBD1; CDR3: CASSEVGGQGSGYTF; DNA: TGTGCCAGCAGTGAAGTGGGCGGACAGGGGTCTGGCTACACCTTC
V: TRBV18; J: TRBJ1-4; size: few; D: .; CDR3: CASSPEADLRGEKLFF; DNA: TGTGCCAGCTCACCAGAGGCCGACCTACGGGGTGAAAAACTGTTTTTT
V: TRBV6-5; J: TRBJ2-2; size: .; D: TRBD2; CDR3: CASNGGGVGGELFF; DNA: TGTGCCAGCAATGGCGGGGGGGTGGGCGGGGAGCTGTTTTTT
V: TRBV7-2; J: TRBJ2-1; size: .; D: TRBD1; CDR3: CASSLIRTGVGFF; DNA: TGTGCCAGCAGCTTAATACGCACAGGGGTCGGGTTCTTC
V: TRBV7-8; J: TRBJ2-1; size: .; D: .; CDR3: CASSLLSSVEQFF; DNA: TGTGCCAGCAGCCTCCTCTCTAGTGTTGAGCAGTTCTTC
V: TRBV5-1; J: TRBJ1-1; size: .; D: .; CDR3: CASSSSQGGRNTEAFF; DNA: TGCGCCAGCAGCTCGTCACAGGGTGGCAGGAACACTGAAGCTTTCTTT
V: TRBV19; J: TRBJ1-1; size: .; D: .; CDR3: CASSIVGVGNTEAFF; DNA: TGTGCCAGTAGTATAGTAGGGGTGGGGAATACTGAAGCTTTCTTT
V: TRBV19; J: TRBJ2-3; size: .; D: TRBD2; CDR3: CASRVAGSDTQYF; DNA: TGTGCCAGTCGGGTAGCGGGGTCAGATACGCAGTATTTT
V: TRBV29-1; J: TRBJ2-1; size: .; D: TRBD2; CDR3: CSVEDWGTIADEQFF; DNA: TGCAGCGTTGAAGATTGGGGGACTATAGCCGATGAGCAGTTCTTC
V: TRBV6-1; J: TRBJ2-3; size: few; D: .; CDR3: CASNKATVAYF; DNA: TGTGCCAGCAACAAAGCTACCGTAGCGTATTTT
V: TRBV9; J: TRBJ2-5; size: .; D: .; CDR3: CASSVGPDQETQYF; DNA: TGTGCCAGCAGCGTAGGGCCCGACCAAGAGACCCAGTACTTC
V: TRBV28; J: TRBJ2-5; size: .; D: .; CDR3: CASAGSRGETQYF; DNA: TGTGCCAGCGCCGGCAGCCGCGGAGAGACCCAGTACTTC
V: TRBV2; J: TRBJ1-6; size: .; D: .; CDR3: CASSELRNSPLHF; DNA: TGTGCCAGCAGTGAATTGAGAAATTCACCCCTCCACTTT
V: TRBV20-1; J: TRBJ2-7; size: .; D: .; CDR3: CSAQSSRTVLF; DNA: TGCAGTGCACAAAGTAGTCGGACAGTTCTCTTC
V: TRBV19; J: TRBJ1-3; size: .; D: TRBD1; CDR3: CATLEQGKGGNTIYF; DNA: TGTGCCACTCTAGAACAGGGGAAAGGTGGAAACACCATATATTTT
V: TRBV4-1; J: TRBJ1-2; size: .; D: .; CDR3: CASSARTEANYGYTF; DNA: TGCGCCAGCAGCGCCCGGACAGAAGCTAACTATGGCTACACCTTC
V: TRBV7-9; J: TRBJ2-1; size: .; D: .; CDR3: CASSPRGSTYNEQFF; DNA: TGTGCCAGCAGCCCGAGGGGGTCAACCTACAATGAGCAGTTCTTC
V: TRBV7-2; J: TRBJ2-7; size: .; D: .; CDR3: CASSSPSGVAAGLEQYF; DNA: TGTGCCAGCAGCTCCCCGTCAGGGGTAGCCGCTGGGTTGGAGCAGTACTTC
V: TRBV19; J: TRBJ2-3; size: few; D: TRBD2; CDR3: CASSIRVAGGPKDTQYF; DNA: TGTGCCAGTAGTATACGGGTAGCGGGGGGGCCGAAAGATACGCAGTATTTT
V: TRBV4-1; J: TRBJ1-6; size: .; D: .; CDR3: CASSQETTGSGGNSPLHF; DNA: TGCGCCAGCAGCCAGGAAACGACAGGCTCGGGGGGTAATTCACCCCTCCACTTT
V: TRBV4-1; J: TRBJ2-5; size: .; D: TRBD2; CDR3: CASSQDWRTSGRSQETQYF; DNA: TGCGCCAGCAGCCAAGATTGGAGGACTAGCGGGAGGTCCCAAGAGACCCAGTACTTC
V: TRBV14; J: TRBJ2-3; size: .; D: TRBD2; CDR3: CASSQDIGAGDTQYF; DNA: TGTGCCAGCAGCCAAGATATCGGAGCGGGGGATACGCAGTATTTT
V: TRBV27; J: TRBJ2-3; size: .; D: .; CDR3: CASSRGSIPTDTQYF; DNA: TGTGCCAGCAGTCGAGGGTCGATCCCCACAGATACGCAGTATTTT
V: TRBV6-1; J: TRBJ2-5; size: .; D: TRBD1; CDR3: CASRQTGLEETQYF; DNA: TGTGCCAGCAGGCAGACAGGGCTGGAGGAGACCCAGTACTTC
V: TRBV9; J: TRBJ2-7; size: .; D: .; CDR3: CASSFRDSHYEQYF; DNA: TGTGCCAGCAGCTTCCGGGACTCACACTACGAGCAGTACTTC
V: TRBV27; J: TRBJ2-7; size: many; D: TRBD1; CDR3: CASKQGAGEQYF; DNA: TGTGCCAGCAAGCAGGGGGCGGGCGAGCAGTACTTC
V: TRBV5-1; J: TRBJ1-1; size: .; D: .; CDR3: CASSLDKEAFF; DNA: TGCGCCAGCAGCTTGGACAAGGAAGCTTTCTTT
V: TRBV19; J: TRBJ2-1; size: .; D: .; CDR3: CASSNLQGYEQFF; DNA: TGTGCCAGTAGTAACCTCCAGGGGTATGAGCAGTTCTTC
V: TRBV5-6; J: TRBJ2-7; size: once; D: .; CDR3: CASSRRGGTYEQYF; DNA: TGTGCCAGCAGCCGGAGGGGGGGGACCTACGAGCAGTACTTC
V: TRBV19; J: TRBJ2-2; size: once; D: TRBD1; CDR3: CASSMTGLDTGELFF; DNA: TGTGCCAGTAGTATGACAGGGCTGGACACCGGGGAGCTGTTTTTT
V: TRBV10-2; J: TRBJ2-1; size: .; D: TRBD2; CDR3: CASRTSGSRNEQFF; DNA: TGCGCCAGCAGAACTAGCGGGAGTAGGAATGAGCAGTTCTTC
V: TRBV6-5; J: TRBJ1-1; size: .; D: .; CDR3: CASSPGGRISEAFF; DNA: TGTGCCAGCAGCCCGGGGGGACGAATATCTGAAGCTTTCTTT
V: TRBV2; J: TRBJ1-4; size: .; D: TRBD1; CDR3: CASRDRAGNEKLFF; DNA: TGTGCCAGCAGAGACAGGGCGGGGAATGAAAAACTGTTTTTT
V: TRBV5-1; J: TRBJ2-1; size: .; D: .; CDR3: CASSLETSPSSYNEQFF; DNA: TGCGCCAGCAGCTTGGAAACTAGCCCGAGCTCCTACAATGAGCAGTTCTTC
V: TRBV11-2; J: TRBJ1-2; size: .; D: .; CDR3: CASSSRVRGYGYTF; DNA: TGTGCCAGCAGCTCCAGGGTGCGTGGCTATGGCTACACCTTC
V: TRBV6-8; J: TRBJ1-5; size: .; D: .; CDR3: CASSYSKPGWNQPQHF; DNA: TGTGCCAGCAGTTACTCGAAGCCAGGGTGGAATCAGCCCCAGCATTTT
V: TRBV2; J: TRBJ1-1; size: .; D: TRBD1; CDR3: CASSRGRVNTEAFF; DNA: TGTGCCAGCAGCAGGGGGCGCGTGAACACTGAAGCTTTCTTT
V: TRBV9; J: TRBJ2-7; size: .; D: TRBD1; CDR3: CASSEGTGPYEQYF; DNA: TGTGCCAGCAGCGAAGGGACAGGGCCCTACGAGCAGTACTTC
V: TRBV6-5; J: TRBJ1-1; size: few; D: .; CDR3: CASSYRGGLEGTEAFF; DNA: TGTGCCAGCAGTTACCGCGGGGGGCTCGAGGGCACTGAAGCTTTCTTT
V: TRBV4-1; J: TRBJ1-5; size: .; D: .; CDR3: CASSQESRGVGNQPQHF; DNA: TGCGCCAGCAGCCAAGAGAGCCGGGGTGTAGGCAATCAGCCCCAGCATTTT